The T cell receptor beta chain described here comes from a study of cytomegalovirus exposure and HLA in healthy donors. The PCR ran on 60 Vbeta and 13 Jbeta primers. TCRdb's copy holds only in-frame clones and misses some; the assay was immunoSEQ multiplex PCR. Of about 140,000 clones in the sample, approximately 77% are singletons; the top ten hold over 2%. Germline V gives CDR1 MNHEY, CDR2 SMNVEV (reference sequence). The CDR3 consists of 18 residues. Trimming cost V 3 bases and J 5 bases; bases outside gene matches: 14. The sequenced sample was PBMCs. This sequence originates from a man under 40 in good health and CMV-seronegative. The chain joins TRBV27 to TRBJ2-1, with 9 positions matching TRBD2. DNA of the CDR3: TGTGCCAGCAGTTTGCAGGTAGCGGGACTAGCCGATAACAATGAGCAGTTCTTC. Translated, it gives CASSLQVAGLADNNEQFF.